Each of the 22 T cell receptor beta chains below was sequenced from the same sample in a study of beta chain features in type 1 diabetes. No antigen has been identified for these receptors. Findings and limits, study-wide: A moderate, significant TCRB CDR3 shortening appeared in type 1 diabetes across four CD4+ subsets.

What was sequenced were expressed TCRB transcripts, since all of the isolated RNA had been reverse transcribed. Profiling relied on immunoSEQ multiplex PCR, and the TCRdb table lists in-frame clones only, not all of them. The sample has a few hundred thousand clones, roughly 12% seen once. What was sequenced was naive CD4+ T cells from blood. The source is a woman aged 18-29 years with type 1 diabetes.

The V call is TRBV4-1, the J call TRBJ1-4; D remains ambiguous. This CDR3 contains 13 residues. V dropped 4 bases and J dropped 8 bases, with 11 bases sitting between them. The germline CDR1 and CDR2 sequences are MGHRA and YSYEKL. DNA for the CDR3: TGCGCCAGCAGCCCCCGACTCGGGGAAAAACTGTTTTTT. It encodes CASSPRLGEKLFF.

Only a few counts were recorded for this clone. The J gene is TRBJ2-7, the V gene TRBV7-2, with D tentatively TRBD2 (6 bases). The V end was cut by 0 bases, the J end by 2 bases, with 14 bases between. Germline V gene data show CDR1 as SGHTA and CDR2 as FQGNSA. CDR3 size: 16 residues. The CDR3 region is CASSLALGGEAYEQYF. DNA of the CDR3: TGTGCCAGCAGCTTAGCGCTAGGCGGGGAAGCCTACGAGCAGTACTTC.

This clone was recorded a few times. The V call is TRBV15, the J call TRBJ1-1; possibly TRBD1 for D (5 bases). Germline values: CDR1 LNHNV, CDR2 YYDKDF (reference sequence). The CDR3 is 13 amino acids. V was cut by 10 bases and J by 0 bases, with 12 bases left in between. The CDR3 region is CAIDRSMNTEAFF. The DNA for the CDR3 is TGTGCCATAGACAGAAGCATGAACACTGAAGCTTTCTTT.

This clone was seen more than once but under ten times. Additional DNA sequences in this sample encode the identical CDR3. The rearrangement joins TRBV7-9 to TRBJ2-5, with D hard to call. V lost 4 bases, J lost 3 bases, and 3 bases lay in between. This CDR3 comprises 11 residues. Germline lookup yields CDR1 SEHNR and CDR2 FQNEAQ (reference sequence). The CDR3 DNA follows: TGTGCCAGCAGCTCAGAAGAGACCCAGTACTTC. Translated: CASSSEETQYF.

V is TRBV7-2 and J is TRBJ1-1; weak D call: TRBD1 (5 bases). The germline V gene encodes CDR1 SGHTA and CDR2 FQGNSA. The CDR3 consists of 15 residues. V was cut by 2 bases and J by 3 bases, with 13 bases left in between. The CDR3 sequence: CASSLSQGGDTEAFF. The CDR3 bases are TGTGCCAGCAGCTTAAGTCAGGGTGGTGACACTGAAGCTTTCTTT.

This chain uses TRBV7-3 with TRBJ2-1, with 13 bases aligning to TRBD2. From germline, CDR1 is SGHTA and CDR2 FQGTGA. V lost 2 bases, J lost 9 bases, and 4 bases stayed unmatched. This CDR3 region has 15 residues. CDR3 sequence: CASSLAGLAGSEQFF. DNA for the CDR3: TGTGCCAGCAGCTTAGCGGGACTAGCGGGAAGTGAGCAGTTCTTC.

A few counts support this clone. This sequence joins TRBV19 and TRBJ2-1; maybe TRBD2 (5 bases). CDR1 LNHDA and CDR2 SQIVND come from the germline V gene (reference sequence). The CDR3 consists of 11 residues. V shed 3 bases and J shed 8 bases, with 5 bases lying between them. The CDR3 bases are TGTGCCAGTAGTATCGGGGATGAGCAGTTCTTC. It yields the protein CASSIGDEQFF. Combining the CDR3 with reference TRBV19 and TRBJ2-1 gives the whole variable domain DGGITQSPKYLFRKEGQNVTLSCEQNLNHDAMYWYRQDPGQGLRLIYYSQIVNDFQKGDIAEGYSVSREKKESFPLTVTSAQKNPTAFYLCASSIGDEQFFGPGTRLTVL.

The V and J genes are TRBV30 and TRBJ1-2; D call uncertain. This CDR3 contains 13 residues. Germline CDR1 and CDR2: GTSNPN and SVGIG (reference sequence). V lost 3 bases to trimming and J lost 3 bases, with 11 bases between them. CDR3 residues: CAWSTGEHYGYTF. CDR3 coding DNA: TGTGCCTGGAGCACCGGGGAACACTATGGCTACACCTTC.

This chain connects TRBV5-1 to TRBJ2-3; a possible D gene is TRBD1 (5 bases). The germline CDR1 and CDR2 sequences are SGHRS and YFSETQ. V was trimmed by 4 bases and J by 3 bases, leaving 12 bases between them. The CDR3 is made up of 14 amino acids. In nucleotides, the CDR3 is TGCGCCAGCAGCACCACCCCAGGGACAGATACGCAGTATTTT. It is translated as CASSTTPGTDTQYF.

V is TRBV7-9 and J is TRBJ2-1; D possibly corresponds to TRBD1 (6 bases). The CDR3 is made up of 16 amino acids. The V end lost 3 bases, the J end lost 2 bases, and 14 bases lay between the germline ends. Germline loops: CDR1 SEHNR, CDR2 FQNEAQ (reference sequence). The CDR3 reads CASSLDDRFAYNEQFF. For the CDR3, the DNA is TGTGCCAGCAGCTTGGACGACAGGTTTGCCTACAATGAGCAGTTCTTC.

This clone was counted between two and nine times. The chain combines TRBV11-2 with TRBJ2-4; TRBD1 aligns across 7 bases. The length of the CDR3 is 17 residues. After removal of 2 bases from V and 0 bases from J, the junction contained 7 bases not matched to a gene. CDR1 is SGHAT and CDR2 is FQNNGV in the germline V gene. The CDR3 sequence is CASSLSLTGVAKNIQYF. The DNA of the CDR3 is TGTGCCAGCAGCTTAAGTCTCACAGGGGTAGCCAAAAACATTCAGTACTTC. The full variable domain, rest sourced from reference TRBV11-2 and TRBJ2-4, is EAGVAQSPRYKIIEKRQSVAFWCNPISGHATLYWYQQILGQGPKLLIQFQNNGVVDDSQLPKDRFSAERLKGVDSTLKIQPAKLEDSAVYLCASSLSLTGVAKNIQYFGAGTRLSVL.

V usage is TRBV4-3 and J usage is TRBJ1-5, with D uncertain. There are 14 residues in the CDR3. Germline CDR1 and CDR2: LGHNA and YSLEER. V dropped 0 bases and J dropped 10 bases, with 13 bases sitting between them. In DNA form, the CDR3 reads TGCGCCAGCAGCCAAGAAGGGTTTACGGGACCCCAGCATTTT. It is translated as CASSQEGFTGPQHF.

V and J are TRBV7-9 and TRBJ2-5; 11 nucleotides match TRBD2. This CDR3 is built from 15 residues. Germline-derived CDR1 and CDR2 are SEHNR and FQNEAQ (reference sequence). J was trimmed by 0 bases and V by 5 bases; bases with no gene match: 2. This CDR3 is CASSQLAGDQETQYF. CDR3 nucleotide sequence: TGTGCCAGCAGCCAACTAGCGGGAGACCAAGAGACCCAGTACTTC.

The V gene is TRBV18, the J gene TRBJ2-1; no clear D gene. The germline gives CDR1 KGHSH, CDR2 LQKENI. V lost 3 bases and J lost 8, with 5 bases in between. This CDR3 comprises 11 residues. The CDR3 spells CASSPADEQFF. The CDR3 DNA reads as TGTGCCAGCTCACCGGCCGATGAGCAGTTCTTC.

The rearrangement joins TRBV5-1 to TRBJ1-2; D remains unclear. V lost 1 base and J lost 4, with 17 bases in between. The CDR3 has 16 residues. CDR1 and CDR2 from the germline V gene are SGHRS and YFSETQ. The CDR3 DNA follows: TGCGCCAGCAGCTTGTCCAGCCCGGGTGCCTCCTATGGCTACACCTTC. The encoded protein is CASSLSSPGASYGYTF.

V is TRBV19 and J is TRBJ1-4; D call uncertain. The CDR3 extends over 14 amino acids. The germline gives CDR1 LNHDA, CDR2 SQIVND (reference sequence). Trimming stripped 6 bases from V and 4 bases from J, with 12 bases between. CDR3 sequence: CASRSPGLNEKLFF. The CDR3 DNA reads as TGTGCCAGTAGGAGTCCTGGGCTTAATGAAAAACTGTTTTTT. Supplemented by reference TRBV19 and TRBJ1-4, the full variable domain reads DGGITQSPKYLFRKEGQNVTLSCEQNLNHDAMYWYRQDPGQGLRLIYYSQIVNDFQKGDIAEGYSVSREKKESFPLTVTSAQKNPTAFYLCASRSPGLNEKLFFGSGTQLSVL.

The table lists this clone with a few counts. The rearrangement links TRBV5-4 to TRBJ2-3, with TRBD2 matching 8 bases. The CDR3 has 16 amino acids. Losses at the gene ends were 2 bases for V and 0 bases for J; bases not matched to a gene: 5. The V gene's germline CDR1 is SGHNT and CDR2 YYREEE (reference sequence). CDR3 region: CASSFGLAYSTDTQYF. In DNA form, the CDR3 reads TGTGCCAGCAGCTTCGGACTAGCTTACAGCACAGATACGCAGTATTTT.

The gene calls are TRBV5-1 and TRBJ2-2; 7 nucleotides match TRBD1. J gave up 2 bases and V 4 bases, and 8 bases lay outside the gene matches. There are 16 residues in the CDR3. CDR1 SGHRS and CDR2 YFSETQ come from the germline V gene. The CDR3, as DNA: TGCGCCAGCAGCGCCCAGACAGGGTCAAACACCGGGGAGCTGTTTTTT. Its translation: CASSAQTGSNTGELFF.

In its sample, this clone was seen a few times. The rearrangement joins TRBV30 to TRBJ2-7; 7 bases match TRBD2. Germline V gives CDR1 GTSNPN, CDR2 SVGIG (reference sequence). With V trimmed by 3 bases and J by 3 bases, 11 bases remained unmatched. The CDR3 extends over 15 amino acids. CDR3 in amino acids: CAWRGPGASGYEQYF. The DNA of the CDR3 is TGTGCCTGGAGGGGGCCCGGGGCTAGCGGCTACGAGCAGTACTTC.

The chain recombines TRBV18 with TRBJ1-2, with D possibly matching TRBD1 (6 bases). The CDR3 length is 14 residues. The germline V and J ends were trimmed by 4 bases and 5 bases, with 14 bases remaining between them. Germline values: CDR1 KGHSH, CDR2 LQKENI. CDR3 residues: CASSHPWTAYGYTF. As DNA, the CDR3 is TGTGCCAGCTCACACCCCTGGACAGCTTATGGCTACACCTTC.

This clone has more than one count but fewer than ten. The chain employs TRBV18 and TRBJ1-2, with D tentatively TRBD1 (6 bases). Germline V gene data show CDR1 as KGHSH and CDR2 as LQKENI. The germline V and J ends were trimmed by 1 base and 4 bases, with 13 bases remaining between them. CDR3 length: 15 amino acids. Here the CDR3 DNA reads TGTGCCAGCTCACCACTTCGGGACAACTTCTATGGCTACACCTTC. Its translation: CASSPLRDNFYGYTF.

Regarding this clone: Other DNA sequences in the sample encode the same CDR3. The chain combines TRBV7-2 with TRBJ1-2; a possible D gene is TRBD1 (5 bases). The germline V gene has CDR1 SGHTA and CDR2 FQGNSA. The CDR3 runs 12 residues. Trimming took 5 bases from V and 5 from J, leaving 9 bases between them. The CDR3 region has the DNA TGTGCCAGCAGCCTCCAGGGATATGGCTACACCTTC. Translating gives CASSLQGYGYTF.